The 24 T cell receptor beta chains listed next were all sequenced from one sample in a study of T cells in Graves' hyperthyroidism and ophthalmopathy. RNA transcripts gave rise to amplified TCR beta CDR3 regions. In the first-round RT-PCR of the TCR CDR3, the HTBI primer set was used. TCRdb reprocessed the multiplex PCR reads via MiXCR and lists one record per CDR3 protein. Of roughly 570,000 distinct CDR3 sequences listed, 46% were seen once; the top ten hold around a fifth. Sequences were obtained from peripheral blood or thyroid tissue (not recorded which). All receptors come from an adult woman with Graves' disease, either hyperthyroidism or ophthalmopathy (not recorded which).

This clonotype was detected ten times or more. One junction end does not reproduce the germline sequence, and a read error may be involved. The chain's CDR3 is CAISESRGEETQYF. DNA of the CDR3: TGTGCCATCAGCGAGTCAAGGGGGGAAGAGACCCAGTACTTC. V usage is TRBV10-3 and J usage is TRBJ2-5; D possibly uses TRBD1 or TRBD2 (6 bases each). The length of the CDR3 is 14 residues. CDR1 is ENHRY and CDR2 is SYGVKD in the germline V gene.

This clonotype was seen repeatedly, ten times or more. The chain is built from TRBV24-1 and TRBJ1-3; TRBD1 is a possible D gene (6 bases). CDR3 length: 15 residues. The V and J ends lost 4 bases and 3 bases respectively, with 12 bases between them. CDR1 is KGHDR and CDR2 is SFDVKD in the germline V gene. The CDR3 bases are TGTGCCACCAGTGAAGCAGGGGTAGGTGGAAACACCATATATTTT. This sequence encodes CATSEAGVGGNTIYF.

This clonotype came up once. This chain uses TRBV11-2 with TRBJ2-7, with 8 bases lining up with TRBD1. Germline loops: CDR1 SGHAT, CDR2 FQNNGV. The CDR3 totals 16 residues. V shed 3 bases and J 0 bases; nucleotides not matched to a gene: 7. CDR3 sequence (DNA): TGTGCCAGCAGCTTGTACCTCAGGGGGCCCTCCTACGAGCAGTACTTC. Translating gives CASSLYLRGPSYEQYF.

CDR3 sequence (DNA): TGTGCCATCGGGAGGGCCCGGTCCGGGGAGACCCAGTACTTC. Amino acids: CAIGRARSGETQYF. The chain uses TRBV10-3 and TRBJ2-5, with TRBD2 matching over 7 bases. Germline V gene data show CDR1 as ENHRY and CDR2 as SYGVKD. Unmatched junction bases numbered 11, after V lost 8 bases and J lost 5 bases. This CDR3 comprises 14 residues.

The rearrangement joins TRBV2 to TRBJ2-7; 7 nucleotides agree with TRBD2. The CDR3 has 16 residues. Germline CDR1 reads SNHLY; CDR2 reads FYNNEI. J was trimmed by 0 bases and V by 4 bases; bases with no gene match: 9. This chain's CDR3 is CASSAPGGAASYEQYF. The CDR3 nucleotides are TGTGCCAGCAGTGCACCGGGGGGAGCGGCCTCCTACGAGCAGTACTTC. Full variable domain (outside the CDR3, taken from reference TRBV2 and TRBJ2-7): EPEVTQTPSHQVTQMGQEVILRCVPISNHLYFYWYRQILGQKVEFLVSFYNNEISEKSEIFDDQFSVERPDGSNFTLKIRSTKLEDSAMYFCASSAPGGAASYEQYFGPGTRLTVT.

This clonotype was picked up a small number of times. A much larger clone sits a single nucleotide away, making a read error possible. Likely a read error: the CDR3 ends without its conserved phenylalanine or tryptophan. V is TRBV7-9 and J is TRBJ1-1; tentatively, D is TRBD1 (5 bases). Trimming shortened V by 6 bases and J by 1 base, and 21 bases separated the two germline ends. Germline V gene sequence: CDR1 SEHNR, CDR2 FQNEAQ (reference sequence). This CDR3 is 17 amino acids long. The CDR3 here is CASRPTDSWGQNTEAFL. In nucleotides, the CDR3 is TGTGCCAGCAGGCCGACTGACAGCTGGGGCCAGAACACTGAAGCTTTCCTT.

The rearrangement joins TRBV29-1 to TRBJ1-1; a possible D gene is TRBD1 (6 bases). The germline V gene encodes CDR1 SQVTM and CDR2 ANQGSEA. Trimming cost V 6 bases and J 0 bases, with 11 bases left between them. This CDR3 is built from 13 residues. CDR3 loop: CSVVQGLNTEAFF. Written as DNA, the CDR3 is TGCAGCGTCGTTCAGGGGTTGAACACTGAAGCTTTCTTT.

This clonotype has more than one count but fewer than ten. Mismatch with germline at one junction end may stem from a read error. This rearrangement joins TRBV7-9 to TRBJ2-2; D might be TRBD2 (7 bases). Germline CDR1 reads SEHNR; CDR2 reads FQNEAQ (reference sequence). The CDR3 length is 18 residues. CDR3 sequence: CASSQEGGAGSNTGELFF. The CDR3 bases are TGCGCCAGCAGCCAAGAGGGGGGGGCAGGCTCGAACACCGGGGAGCTGTTTTTT.

The CDR3 DNA reads TGTGCCAGCAGTGTAACAGGGAGTCAGCCCCAGCATTTT. Translation: CASSVTGSQPQHF. The gene calls are TRBV25-1 and TRBJ1-5, with D tentatively TRBD1 (6 bases). This CDR3 region has 13 residues. The V gene's germline CDR1 is MGHDK and CDR2 SYGVNS. V lost 4 bases and J 6 bases, leaving 10 bases between the germline ends.

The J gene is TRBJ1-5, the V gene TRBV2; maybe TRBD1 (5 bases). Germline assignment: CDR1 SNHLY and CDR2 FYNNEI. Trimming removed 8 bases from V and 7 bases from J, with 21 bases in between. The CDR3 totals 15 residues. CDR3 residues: CASRREGFGNQPQHF. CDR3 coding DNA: TGTGCCAGCCGAAGGGAGGGGTTCGGAAACCAGCCCCAGCATTTT.

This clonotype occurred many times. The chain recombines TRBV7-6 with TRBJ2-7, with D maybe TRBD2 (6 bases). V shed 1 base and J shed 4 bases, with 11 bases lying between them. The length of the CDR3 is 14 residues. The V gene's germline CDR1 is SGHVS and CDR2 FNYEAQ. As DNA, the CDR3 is TGTGCCAGCAGCTTAGGAGGGAGGCCGTACGAGCAGTACTTC. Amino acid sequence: CASSLGGRPYEQYF.

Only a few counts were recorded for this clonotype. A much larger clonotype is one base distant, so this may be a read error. DNA for the CDR3: TGCAGTTTAAAGGGGCCTTGGGAGATCCAGTACTTC. Translation: CSLKGPWEIQYF. The chain carries TRBV20-1 and TRBJ2-5; either TRBD1 or TRBD2 may supply D (5 bases each). Germline values: CDR1 DFQATT, CDR2 SNEGSKA (reference sequence). The CDR3 loop spans 12 amino acids.

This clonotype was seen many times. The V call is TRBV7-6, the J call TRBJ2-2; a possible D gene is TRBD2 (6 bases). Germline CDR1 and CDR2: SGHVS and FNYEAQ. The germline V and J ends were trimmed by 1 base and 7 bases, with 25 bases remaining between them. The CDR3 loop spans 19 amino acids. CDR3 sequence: CASSLVVSSSPGRIGELFF. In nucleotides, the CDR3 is TGTGCCAGCAGCTTAGTCGTTTCTTCCTCCCCGGGGAGGATCGGGGAGCTGTTTTTT.

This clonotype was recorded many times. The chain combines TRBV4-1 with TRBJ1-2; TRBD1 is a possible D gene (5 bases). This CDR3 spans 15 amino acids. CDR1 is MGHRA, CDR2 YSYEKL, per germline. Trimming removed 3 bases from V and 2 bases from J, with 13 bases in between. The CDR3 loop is CASSHRESGNYGYTF. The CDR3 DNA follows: TGCGCCAGCAGCCACAGGGAATCGGGAAACTATGGCTACACCTTC.

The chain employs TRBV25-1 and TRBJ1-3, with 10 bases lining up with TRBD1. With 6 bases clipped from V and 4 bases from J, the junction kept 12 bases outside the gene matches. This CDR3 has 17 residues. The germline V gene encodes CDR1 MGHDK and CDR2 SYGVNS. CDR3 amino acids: CASSLPGQGIEGNTIYF. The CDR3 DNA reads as TGTGCCAGCAGCTTACCGGGACAGGGGATTGAAGGAAACACCATATATTTT.

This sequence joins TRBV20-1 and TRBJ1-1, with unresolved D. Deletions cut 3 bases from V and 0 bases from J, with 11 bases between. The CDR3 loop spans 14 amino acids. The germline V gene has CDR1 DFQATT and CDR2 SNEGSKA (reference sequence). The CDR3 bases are TGCAGTGCTAGGGACTTAAATGTGAACACTGAAGCTTTCTTT. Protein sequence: CSARDLNVNTEAFF.

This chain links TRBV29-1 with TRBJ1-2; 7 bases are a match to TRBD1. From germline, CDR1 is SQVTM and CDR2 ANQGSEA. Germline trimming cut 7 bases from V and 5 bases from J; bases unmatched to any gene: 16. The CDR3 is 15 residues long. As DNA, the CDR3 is TGCAGCGCCCTAGAGGGGGACAGCGAAAGATATGGCTACACCTTC. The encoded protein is CSALEGDSERYGYTF.

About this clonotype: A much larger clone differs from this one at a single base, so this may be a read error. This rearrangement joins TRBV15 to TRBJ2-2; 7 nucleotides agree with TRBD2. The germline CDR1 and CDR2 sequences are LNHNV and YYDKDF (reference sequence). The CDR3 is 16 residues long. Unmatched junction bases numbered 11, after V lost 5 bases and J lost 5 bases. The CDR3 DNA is TGTGCCACCAGCGTAGAGAATGGGCGGGGGACCGGGGAGCTGTTTTTT. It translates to CATSVENGRGTGELFF.

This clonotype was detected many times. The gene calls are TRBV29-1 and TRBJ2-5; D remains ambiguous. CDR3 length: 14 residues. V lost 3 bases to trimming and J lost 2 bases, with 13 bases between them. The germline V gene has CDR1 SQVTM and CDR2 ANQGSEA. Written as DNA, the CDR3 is TGCAGCGTTGACCCCCTATCAACACAAGAGACCCAGTACTTC. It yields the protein CSVDPLSTQETQYF.

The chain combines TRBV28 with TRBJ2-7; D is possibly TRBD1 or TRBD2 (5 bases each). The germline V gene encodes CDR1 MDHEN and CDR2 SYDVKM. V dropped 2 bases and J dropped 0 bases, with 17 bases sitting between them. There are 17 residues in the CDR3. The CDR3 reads CASSLHDRLLSSYEQYF. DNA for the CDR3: TGTGCCAGCAGTTTACACGACAGACTATTAAGCTCCTACGAGCAGTACTTC.

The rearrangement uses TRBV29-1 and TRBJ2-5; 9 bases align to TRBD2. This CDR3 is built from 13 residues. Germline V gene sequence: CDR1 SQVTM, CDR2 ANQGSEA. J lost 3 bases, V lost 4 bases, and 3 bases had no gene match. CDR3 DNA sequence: TGCAGCGTTGCGCGGGAGGGAGAAGAGACCCAGTACTTC. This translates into CSVAREGEETQYF. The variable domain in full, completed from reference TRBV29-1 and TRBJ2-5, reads SAVISQKPSRDICQRGTSLTIQCQVDSQVTMMFWYRQQPGQSLTLIATANQGSEATYESGFVIDKFPISRPNLTFSTLTVSNMSPEDSSIYLCSVAREGEETQYFGPGTRLLVL.

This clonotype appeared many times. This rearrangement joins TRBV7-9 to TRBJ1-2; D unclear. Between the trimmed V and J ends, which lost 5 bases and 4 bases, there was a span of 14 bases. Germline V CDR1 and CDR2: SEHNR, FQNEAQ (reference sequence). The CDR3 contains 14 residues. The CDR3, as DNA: TGTGCCAGCAGCGCTGACCGGGAGTTCTATGGCTACACCTTC. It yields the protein CASSADREFYGYTF.

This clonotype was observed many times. The DNA of the CDR3 is TGCAGCGTTCGGACAGGGAACCCTACTACGAGGGAGTACTTC. This codes for CSVRTGNPTTREYF. The chain combines TRBV29-1 with TRBJ2-7; 8 bases fit TRBD1. Trimming removed 5 bases from V and 11 bases from J; junction bases left unmatched: 17. The CDR3 consists of 14 residues. The germline V gene has CDR1 SQVTM and CDR2 ANQGSEA.

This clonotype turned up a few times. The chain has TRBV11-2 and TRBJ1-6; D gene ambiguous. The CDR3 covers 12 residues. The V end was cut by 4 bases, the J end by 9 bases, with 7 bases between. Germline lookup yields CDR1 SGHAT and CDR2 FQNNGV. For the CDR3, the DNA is TGTGCCAGCAGCTCTCAACGTTCACCCCTCCACTTT. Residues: CASSSQRSPLHF.